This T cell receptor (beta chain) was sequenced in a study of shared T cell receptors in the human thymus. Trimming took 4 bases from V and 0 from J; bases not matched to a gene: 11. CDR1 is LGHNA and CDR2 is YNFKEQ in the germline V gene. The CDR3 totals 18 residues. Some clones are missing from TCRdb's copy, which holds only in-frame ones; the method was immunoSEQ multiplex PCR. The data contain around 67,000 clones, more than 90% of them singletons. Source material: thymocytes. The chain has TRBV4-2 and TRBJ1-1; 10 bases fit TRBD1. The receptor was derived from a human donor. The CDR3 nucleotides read TGTGCCAGCAGCCCCAAGGACAGGGGGGCGGGGATGAACACTGAAGCTTTCTTT. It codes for CASSPKDRGAGMNTEAFF.